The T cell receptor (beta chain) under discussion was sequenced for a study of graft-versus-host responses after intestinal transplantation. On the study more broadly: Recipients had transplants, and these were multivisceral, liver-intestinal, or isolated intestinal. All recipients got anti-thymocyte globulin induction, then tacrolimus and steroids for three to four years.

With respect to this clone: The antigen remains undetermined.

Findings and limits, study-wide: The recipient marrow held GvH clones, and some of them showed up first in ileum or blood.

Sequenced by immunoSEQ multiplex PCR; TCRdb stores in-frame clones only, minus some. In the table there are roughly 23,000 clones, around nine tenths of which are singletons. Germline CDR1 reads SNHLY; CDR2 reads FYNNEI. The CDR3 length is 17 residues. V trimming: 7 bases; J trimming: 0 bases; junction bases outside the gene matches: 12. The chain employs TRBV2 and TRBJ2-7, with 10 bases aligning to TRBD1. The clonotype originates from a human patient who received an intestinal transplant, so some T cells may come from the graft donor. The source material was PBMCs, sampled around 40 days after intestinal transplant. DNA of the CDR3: TGTGCCAGCATGAGTGACAGGGGGCCTCTGAGCTCCTACGAGCAGTACTTC. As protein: CASMSDRGPLSSYEQYF.